Below are 32 T cell receptor beta chains sequenced from a single sample in a study of Ad26.COV2.S vaccination and SARS-CoV-2 variants. Sequencing used immunoSEQ multiplex PCR; TCRdb keeps in-frame clones, though not all of them. The top ten hold around 6.1% of the sample, which has more than 300,000 clones, 88% seen once. As for treatment: some 20 received Ad26.COV2.S at low or high dose, single or two shots; about 5 received placebo; per-sample allocation not given. Each sample was drawn 63 days after the first injection (of vaccine or placebo). The sequencing here drew on peripheral blood, taken in a trial of Ad26.COV2.S vaccine versus placebo. These TCRs come from a person aged 18 to 65 who received the Ad26.COV2.S COVID-19 vaccine or a placebo.

About this clone itself: At one of its ends the junction is not consistent with the germline gene, which may arise from a read error. The CDR3 spells CASSDQTLVGWDF. DNA of the CDR3: TGTGCCAGCAGTGATCAAACACTAGTGGGTTGGGACTTC. The chain has TRBV25-1 and TRBJ2-4; D may be TRBD2 (5 bases). This CDR3 region has 13 residues. Looked up from germline, CDR1 is MGHDK and CDR2 is SYGVNS.

The chain combines TRBV9 with TRBJ2-5; 11 positions agree with TRBD2. V was pared by 0 bases and J by 4 bases, with 11 bases of the junction left unmatched. From germline, CDR1 is SGDLS and CDR2 YYNGEE. The length of the CDR3 is 18 residues. The CDR3 sequence: CASSVVGIAGGPPETQYF. CDR3 in DNA: TGTGCCAGCAGCGTAGTTGGGATAGCGGGGGGGCCGCCAGAGACCCAGTACTTC.

Only a few counts were recorded for this clone. The rearrangement joins TRBV12-5 to TRBJ1-3, with TRBD1 matching over 9 bases. The junction had 12 bases not matched to a gene; V was cut back by 5 bases and J by 7 bases. Germline CDR1 and CDR2: LGHNT and FRNRAP. CDR3 length equals 16 residues. DNA of the CDR3: TGTGCTAGTGGTGCCCCCGGGACAGGGATGGGGAACACCATATATTTT. Amino acid sequence: CASGAPGTGMGNTIYF.

The chain carries TRBV6-5 and TRBJ1-5, with D possibly being TRBD1 (5 bases). The CDR3 runs to 14 residues. Germline CDR1 is MNHEY and CDR2 is SVGAGI. V lost 6 bases to trimming and J lost 5 bases, with 14 bases between them. CDR3 protein: CASSSRRGDQPQHF. CDR3 nucleotides: TGTGCCAGCAGCTCCCGGAGGGGTGATCAGCCCCAGCATTTT.

This clone came up once. The chain joins TRBV6-1 to TRBJ1-6, with D hard to call. Trimming shortened V by 3 bases and J by 6 bases, and 12 bases separated the two germline ends. The CDR3 spans 15 residues. Germline V CDR1 and CDR2: MNHNS, SASEGT. The chain's CDR3 is CASSDRSRTNSPLHF. The CDR3 region has the DNA TGTGCCAGCAGTGATAGGTCGCGGACTAATTCACCCCTCCACTTT.

The CDR3 coding sequence is TGCGCCAGCAGCTTGACGGCAGGCACAGATACGCAGTATTTT. Protein sequence: CASSLTAGTDTQYF. The V call is TRBV5-1, the J call TRBJ2-3; D is undetermined. V was trimmed by 1 base and J by 1 base, leaving 7 bases between them. This CDR3 is built from 14 residues. Germline CDR1 SGHRS, CDR2 YFSETQ.

This chain joins TRBV4-3 and TRBJ2-2; 10 nucleotides match TRBD2. The CDR3 runs 19 residues. Germline values: CDR1 LGHNA, CDR2 YSLEER. Unmatched junction bases numbered 14, after V lost 2 bases and J lost 5 bases. The CDR3 DNA sequence: TGCGCCAGCAGCCAATCACCCCAACTAGCGGGAAGGGGTACCGGGGAGCTGTTTTTT. Its protein is CASSQSPQLAGRGTGELFF.

The CDR3 sequence is CAWSEWTNNSPLHF. CDR3 nucleotides: TGTGCCTGGAGTGAGTGGACAAATAATTCACCCCTCCACTTT. The chain combines TRBV30 with TRBJ1-6, with TRBD1 as a possible D gene (5 bases). This CDR3 has 14 residues. V was cut by 1 base and J by 5 bases, with 9 bases left in between. The germline CDR1 and CDR2 sequences are GTSNPN and SVGIG (reference sequence).

V is TRBV19 and J is TRBJ2-7; 12 bases are a match to TRBD2. V lost 5 bases and J lost 4; bases outside the gene matches: 9. Germline lookup yields CDR1 LNHDA and CDR2 SQIVND (reference sequence). The CDR3 is made up of 16 amino acids. CDR3 sequence: CASSLRLAGASYEQYF. The CDR3 DNA is TGTGCCAGTAGTCTACGACTAGCGGGGGCCTCATACGAGCAGTACTTC.

The rearrangement joins TRBV7-2 to TRBJ2-2, with 7 bases fitting TRBD1. The V segment lost 5 bases and the J segment 3 bases; nucleotides outside the gene matches: 3. CDR1 and CDR2 from the germline V gene are SGHTA and FQGNSA. This CDR3 contains 14 residues. The CDR3 spells CASSQDRYTGELFF. The CDR3, as DNA: TGTGCCAGCAGCCAGGACAGGTACACCGGGGAGCTGTTTTTT.

The count of this clone is one. CDR3 in DNA: TGTGCCAGCAGAGTAAGGTCGGGACAGGCTTACACTGAAGCTTTCTTT. Protein: CASRVRSGQAYTEAFF. This rearrangement joins TRBV2 to TRBJ1-1, with TRBD1 matching 8 bases. This CDR3 comprises 16 residues. J lost 3 bases, V lost 6 bases, and 12 bases had no gene match. Germline CDR1 reads SNHLY; CDR2 reads FYNNEI.

J is TRBJ2-1 and V is TRBV13; 11 bases map to TRBD1. V was clipped by 3 bases and J by 3 bases; unmatched bases: 1. CDR1 is PRHDT, CDR2 FYEKMQ, per germline (reference sequence). The CDR3 spans 15 residues. The CDR3 bases are TGTGCCAGCAGCTTTGGGACAGGGGGCTACAATGAGCAGTTCTTC. It codes for CASSFGTGGYNEQFF.

The rearrangement links TRBV7-2 to TRBJ1-1, with D hard to call. The CDR3 length is 13 residues. V was clipped by 9 bases and J by 0 bases, with 11 bases between them. Germline V CDR1 and CDR2: SGHTA, FQGNSA. CDR3 region: CARSQQMNTEAFF. The CDR3 nucleotides are TGTGCCAGGTCACAACAAATGAACACTGAAGCTTTCTTT.

J is TRBJ1-1 and V is TRBV19; possible D gene TRBD1, 6 bases. V lost 6 bases and J lost 1, with 15 bases in between. The CDR3 contains 15 residues. CDR1 LNHDA and CDR2 SQIVND come from the germline V gene (reference sequence). This chain's CDR3 is CASRNRDIPNTEAFF. CDR3 DNA: TGTGCCAGTAGAAACCGGGACATACCGAACACTGAAGCTTTCTTT.

V and J are TRBV30 and TRBJ1-4; tentative D call: TRBD1 (5 bases). The V end lost 8 bases, the J end lost 8 bases, and 12 bases lay between the germline ends. The CDR3 extends over 11 amino acids. CDR1 is GTSNPN and CDR2 is SVGIG in the germline V gene (reference sequence). CDR3 sequence: CAGYRGEKLFF. The DNA of the CDR3 is TGTGCCGGATACCGGGGGGAAAAACTGTTTTTT.

V is TRBV3-1 (or the pseudogene TRBV3-2) and J is TRBJ2-7; a weak D match, TRBD2 (5 bases). V was shortened by 0 bases and J by 12 bases, with 9 bases between the two germline ends. Germline values: CDR1 LGHDT, CDR2 YNNKEL (reference sequence). The CDR3 sequence is 11 residues long. CDR3 region: CASSQDGGAYF. The CDR3 region has the DNA TGTGCCAGCAGCCAAGATGGAGGTGCGTACTTC.

The chain joins TRBV7-2 to TRBJ1-1, with D possibly TRBD1 on 6 matching bases. V dropped 2 bases and J dropped 2 bases, with 21 bases sitting between them. Germline-derived CDR1 and CDR2 are SGHTA and FQGNSA. The CDR3 runs to 18 residues. CDR3 residues: CASSLKSGGRGGNTEAFF. The CDR3 DNA is TGTGCCAGCAGCTTAAAGTCCGGGGGCCGGGGCGGAAACACTGAAGCTTTCTTT. The entire variable domain, with the rest obtained from reference TRBV7-2 and TRBJ1-1, is as follows: GAGVSQSPSNKVTEKGKDVELRCDPISGHTALYWYRQSLGQGLEFLIYFQGNSAPDKSGLPSDRFSAERTGGSVSTLTIQRTQQEDSAVYLCASSLKSGGRGGNTEAFFGQGTRLTVV.

The chain employs TRBV14 and TRBJ2-6, with D perhaps matching TRBD2 (6 bases). Deletions cut 1 base from V and 4 bases from J, with 11 bases between. This CDR3 spans 16 amino acids. The germline V gene encodes CDR1 SGHDN and CDR2 FVKESK. CDR3 protein: CASSQVGGTGANVLTF. CDR3 DNA: TGTGCCAGCAGCCAAGTCGGGGGAACCGGGGCCAACGTCCTGACTTTC.

This clone was seen many times. This chain connects TRBV5-6 to TRBJ1-6, with D possibly TRBD1 on 5 matching bases. V lost 7 bases and J 10 bases, leaving 18 bases between the germline ends. The length of the CDR3 is 14 residues. Germline V CDR1 and CDR2: SGHDT, YYEEEE. The CDR3 reads CASSPGRVGSPLHF. The CDR3 DNA reads as TGTGCCAGCTCCCCGGGCAGGGTTGGCTCACCCCTCCACTTT.

The table lists this clone with a few counts. CDR3 in amino acids: CASSQERRAYGYTF. CDR3 bases: TGCGCCAGCAGCCAAGAACGCAGGGCCTATGGCTACACCTTC. The genes are TRBV4-3 and TRBJ1-2, with a weak D call TRBD1 (5 bases). Trimming stripped 0 bases from V and 4 bases from J, with 9 bases between. The germline gives CDR1 LGHNA, CDR2 YSLEER. This CDR3 comprises 14 residues.

The rearrangement joins TRBV28 to TRBJ1-3, with unresolved D. V lost 4 bases, J lost 6 bases, and 13 bases lay in between. The V gene's germline CDR1 is MDHEN and CDR2 SYDVKM. The CDR3 extends over 14 amino acids. CDR3 in amino acids: CASSSGSHLNTIYF. CDR3 nucleotides: TGTGCCAGCAGTTCTGGGTCTCATTTAAACACCATATATTTT.

Note on this clone: Other DNA sequences in this sample translate to the same CDR3. The chain carries TRBV28 and TRBJ2-7; no clear D gene. Germline CDR1 reads MDHEN; CDR2 reads SYDVKM. Trimming pared 3 bases from V and 0 bases from J, leaving 6 bases between. The CDR3 is 13 amino acids. CDR3: CASSFTLSYEQYF. CDR3 bases: TGTGCCAGCAGTTTCACCCTCTCCTACGAGCAGTACTTC. The full variable domain, rest sourced from reference TRBV28 and TRBJ2-7, is DVKVTQSSRYLVKRTGEKVFLECVQDMDHENMFWYRQDPGLGLRLIYFSYDVKMKEKGDIPEGYSVSREKKERFSLILESASTNQTSMYLCASSFTLSYEQYFGPGTRLTVT.

This sequence joins TRBV4-2 and TRBJ1-4; possibly TRBD1 for D (6 bases). V was shortened by 0 bases and J by 8 bases, with 16 bases between the two germline ends. The CDR3 consists of 16 residues. CDR1 and CDR2 from the germline V gene are LGHNA and YNFKEQ. DNA of the CDR3: TGTGCCAGCAGCCAAGACTACCAGGGGAGGGGGGAAAAACTGTTTTTT. Translated: CASSQDYQGRGEKLFF.

The V call is TRBV6-5, the J call TRBJ2-2; TRBD1 might be the D (6 bases). Germline V gene sequence: CDR1 MNHEY, CDR2 SVGAGI. The CDR3 covers 14 residues. Trimming took off 7 bases at V and 1 base at J, with 10 bases between the two ends. The CDR3 nucleotides are TGTGCCAGCACCGGACAGCGGAACACCGGGGAGCTGTTTTTT. Amino acid sequence: CASTGQRNTGELFF.

As concerns this clone: The sample holds other DNA sequences that translate to the same CDR3. V and J are TRBV18 and TRBJ1-1, with no clear D. Germline V CDR1 and CDR2: KGHSH, LQKENI. Trimming stripped 1 base from V and 3 bases from J, with 3 bases between. The CDR3 consists of 12 residues. This chain's CDR3 is CASSPLDTEAFF. In DNA form, the CDR3 reads TGTGCCAGCTCACCACTGGACACTGAAGCTTTCTTT.

This chain connects TRBV7-9 to TRBJ1-3; 10 bases are shared with TRBD1. CDR1 SEHNR and CDR2 FQNEAQ come from the germline V gene (reference sequence). The CDR3 loop spans 16 amino acids. Losses at the gene ends were 1 base for V and 2 bases for J; bases not matched to a gene: 2. CDR3 DNA: TGTGCCAGCAGCTTAGGACAGGGGGCAGCTGGAAACACCATATATTTT. As protein: CASSLGQGAAGNTIYF.

The chain recombines TRBV28 with TRBJ1-6; possibly TRBD1 for D (6 bases). Germline V gives CDR1 MDHEN, CDR2 SYDVKM. The V end was cut by 2 bases, the J end by 9 bases, with 11 bases between. CDR3 length: 14 residues. CDR3 nucleotide sequence: TGTGCCAGCAGTTTAGGGCAGGGGTTTTCACCCCTCCACTTT. Protein: CASSLGQGFSPLHF.

A remark on this clone: A much bigger clone sits one base away, suggesting this may be a read error. The chain links TRBV28 to TRBJ2-3; D gene uncertain. From germline, CDR1 is MDHEN and CDR2 SYDVKM. V was pared by 2 bases and J by 3 bases, with 3 bases between. CDR3 length: 12 amino acids. In DNA form, the CDR3 reads TGTGCCAGCAGTTTAGGGACAGATACGCAGTATTTT. Protein product: CASSLGTDTQYF.

The CDR3 sequence is CASSPSSFFGRDYGYTF. The CDR3, as DNA: TGTGCCAGCAGTCCTTCGAGCTTCTTTGGCAGAGACTATGGCTACACCTTC. The chain joins TRBV5-6 to TRBJ1-2; D call uncertain. Trimming took off 5 bases at V and 3 bases at J, with 23 bases between the two ends. From germline, CDR1 is SGHDT and CDR2 YYEEEE. The CDR3 is 17 residues long.

This chain joins TRBV5-1 and TRBJ1-6, with TRBD1 identical over 7 bases. J gave up 7 bases and V 2 bases, and 21 bases lay outside the gene matches. Germline CDR1 and CDR2: SGHRS and YFSETQ. This CDR3 contains 20 residues. The chain's CDR3 is CASSFKSESFVRDRNSPLHF. DNA for the CDR3: TGCGCCAGCAGCTTTAAGTCTGAATCTTTCGTAAGGGACAGAAATTCACCCCTCCACTTT.

This clone was recorded a few times. Additional DNA sequences in this sample encode the identical CDR3. The chain employs TRBV2 and TRBJ1-1; D may be TRBD1 (6 bases). Germline CDR1 SNHLY, CDR2 FYNNEI. The length of the CDR3 is 12 residues. Between the trimmed V and J ends, which lost 8 bases and 5 bases, there was a span of 12 bases. CDR3 loop: CASSDSRTEAFF. In DNA, the CDR3 is TGTGCCAGCTCGGACAGCCGGACTGAAGCTTTCTTT.

This clone has just one count. The chain joins TRBV29-1 to TRBJ1-2; 7 nucleotides align to TRBD1. The CDR3 contains 12 residues. Germline loops: CDR1 SQVTM, CDR2 ANQGSEA. The junction had 4 bases not matched to a gene; V was cut back by 3 bases and J by 6 bases. In DNA, the CDR3 is TGCAGCGTTGACAGGGGGTTGGATGGCTACACCTTC. Translated, it gives CSVDRGLDGYTF.